This T cell receptor (beta chain) was profiled in a study of cytomegalovirus exposure and HLA in healthy donors. On the study more broadly: Drawn from HLA-typed donors, tens of millions of unique TCRs were held in an early data release. Findings and limits, study-wide: Rare TCR sequences dominated, though some public TCRs recurred in many donors. One cluster of highly shared sequence variants probably arose as a sequencing artifact. The study listed 164 cytomegalovirus-associated TCR beta chains.

CDR1 is MNHNY and CDR2 is SVGAGI in the germline V gene (reference sequence). The CDR3 length is 13 residues. V was clipped by 6 bases and J by 4 bases, with 12 bases between them. Vbeta (60) and Jbeta (13) primers were used in the PCR. The method was immunoSEQ multiplex PCR; TCRdb's version includes in-frame clones alone and lacks a portion of them. The repertoire holds 120,000 to 150,000 clones, with about four fifths as singletons. The table lists this clone with a count of one. Its antigen is currently unknown. Sequenced sample: PBMCs. The receptor was derived from a female donor in good health and CMV-seronegative. The chain joins TRBV6-6 to TRBJ2-5, with D tentatively TRBD1 (6 bases). CDR3 bases: TGTGCCAGCAGCTCGGTCAGGGGAGAGACCCAGTACTTC. Its protein product is CASSSVRGETQYF.